Presented here are 12 T cell receptor beta chains from one specimen sequenced in a study of blood T cell repertoires in COVID-19. Only in-frame clones appear in the TCRdb table, and some are missing; sequencing was by immunoSEQ multiplex PCR. The sample consists of under 140,000 clones, around 82% of them appearing once. The sample comprised peripheral blood. Receptors originate from a woman aged 55-69 years with acute or convalescent COVID-19.

This chain connects TRBV6-1 to TRBJ2-3; 12 bases are a match to TRBD2. The CDR3 has 18 amino acids. CDR1 and CDR2 (germline): MNHNS, SASEGT. The trim removed 2 bases at V and 3 bases at J, leaving 9 bases unmatched. CDR3 DNA sequence: TGTGCCAGCAGTGAAATCCCGCTAGCGGGGGGGCCGACAGATACGCAGTATTTT. Protein sequence: CASSEIPLAGGPTDTQYF.

The CDR3, as DNA: TGCAGCGTTGTGTTTGGGACAAACTCCTACGAGCAGTACTTC. Residues: CSVVFGTNSYEQYF. The J gene is TRBJ2-7, the V gene TRBV29-1; D is possibly TRBD1 (6 bases). CDR1 is SQVTM, CDR2 ANQGSEA, per germline. Trimming stripped 4 bases from V and 0 bases from J, with 13 bases between. The CDR3 has 14 residues.

This chain connects TRBV9 to TRBJ2-1, with 9 bases that match TRBD1. In germline, CDR1 is SGDLS, CDR2 YYNGEE. This CDR3 is 14 amino acids long. V was pared by 0 bases and J by 9 bases, with 4 bases of the junction left unmatched. The CDR3 sequence is CASSVATGGLEQFF. CDR3 sequence (DNA): TGTGCCAGCAGCGTAGCCACAGGGGGCCTTGAGCAGTTCTTC.

The chain has TRBV6-5 and TRBJ1-1, with 8 bases aligning to TRBD1. Germline CDR1 and CDR2: MNHEY and SVGAGI. This CDR3 spans 14 amino acids. J was trimmed by 0 bases and V by 6 bases; bases with no gene match: 3. This CDR3 reads CASSPGQVNTEAFF. The CDR3 DNA sequence: TGTGCCAGCAGCCCGGGACAGGTGAACACTGAAGCTTTCTTT.

This rearrangement joins TRBV11-2 to TRBJ2-1; possibly TRBD1 for D (6 bases). Germline V gives CDR1 SGHAT, CDR2 FQNNGV. The CDR3 has 13 amino acids. V was pared by 1 base and J by 7 bases, with 8 bases between. The CDR3 bases are TGTGCCAGCAGCTTAGTGGGGGCGAATGAGCAGTTCTTC. Translation: CASSLVGANEQFF.

The rearrangement joins TRBV4-1 to TRBJ1-2, with D perhaps matching TRBD1 (6 bases). This CDR3 is 14 amino acids long. Germline CDR1 MGHRA, CDR2 YSYEKL. V was shortened by 0 bases and J by 9 bases, with 14 bases between the two germline ends. CDR3: CASSQEYRGGSYTF. In DNA form, the CDR3 reads TGCGCCAGCAGCCAAGAGTATCGGGGGGGCAGCTACACCTTC.

V is TRBV12-5 and J is TRBJ2-7, with 9 bases aligning to TRBD1. Germline loops: CDR1 LGHNT, CDR2 FRNRAP. V trimming: 2 bases; J trimming: 6 bases; junction bases outside the gene matches: 8. The CDR3 is made up of 15 amino acids. DNA for the CDR3: TGTGCTAGTGGTTTGTCCGGGACAGGGTTAGGCGAGCAGTACTTC. It specifies CASGLSGTGLGEQYF.

Only one count was recorded for this clone. This chain connects TRBV5-4 to TRBJ2-2; 7 positions agree with TRBD1. The CDR3 length is 15 residues. V lost 0 bases, J lost 5 bases, and 4 bases stayed unmatched. The germline V gene has CDR1 SGHNT and CDR2 YYREEE (reference sequence). The CDR3: CASSLGRTGTGELFF. CDR3 in DNA: TGTGCCAGCAGCTTGGGGAGGACAGGAACCGGGGAGCTGTTTTTT. Complete variable domain (other parts from reference TRBV5-4 and TRBJ2-2): ETGVTQSPTHLIKTRGQQVTLRCSSQSGHNTVSWYQQALGQGPQFIFQYYREEENGRGNFPPRFSGLQFPNYSSELNVNALELDDSALYLCASSLGRTGTGELFFGEGSRLTVL.

The chain combines TRBV19 with TRBJ2-3, with D unclear. This CDR3 comprises 15 residues. Germline values: CDR1 LNHDA, CDR2 SQIVND (reference sequence). Trimming shortened V by 1 base and J by 1 base, and 9 bases separated the two germline ends. The CDR3 nucleotides read TGTGCCAGTAGTATAGGTAGCTCGGGCACAGATACGCAGTATTTT. Amino acid sequence: CASSIGSSGTDTQYF.

This rearrangement joins TRBV4-1 to TRBJ1-6, with TRBD1 matching over 7 bases. Germline V gives CDR1 MGHRA, CDR2 YSYEKL. The V segment lost 1 base and the J segment 12 bases; nucleotides outside the gene matches: 9. This CDR3 region has 15 residues. CDR3 coding DNA: TGCGCCAGCAGCCAAGGACAGGGAGGTTGGGGACCCCTCCACTTT. This encodes CASSQGQGGWGPLHF.

V gene TRBV6-6 combines with J gene TRBJ1-1, with 10 positions matching TRBD1. Germline V gene sequence: CDR1 MNHNY, CDR2 SVGAGI (reference sequence). This CDR3 is built from 16 residues. The trim removed 4 bases at V and 5 bases at J, leaving 10 bases unmatched. CDR3 sequence: CASSFFRTGGTTEAFF. CDR3 sequence (DNA): TGTGCCAGCAGTTTTTTTAGGACAGGGGGAACGACTGAAGCTTTCTTT.

V is TRBV7-2 and J is TRBJ1-5, with 8 bases that match TRBD1. Germline CDR1 reads SGHTA; CDR2 reads FQGNSA. There are 14 residues in the CDR3. With V trimmed by 5 bases and J by 5 bases, 5 bases remained unmatched. The CDR3 DNA reads TGTGCCAGCAGCCCCGACAGGGGTCATCAGCCCCAGCATTTT. Encoded protein: CASSPDRGHQPQHF. Based on the CDR3 plus reference TRBV7-2 and TRBJ1-5, the full variable domain is GAGVSQSPSNKVTEKGKDVELRCDPISGHTALYWYRQSLGQGLEFLIYFQGNSAPDKSGLPSDRFSAERTGGSVSTLTIQRTQQEDSAVYLCASSPDRGHQPQHFGDGTRLSIL.